This T cell receptor beta chain was sequenced for a study of beta chain features in type 1 diabetes. Whole-study findings and limits: A definitive answer on HLA type influencing TCRB rearrangement was not reached here.

This clone was observed a handful of times. What it recognizes is unknown. CDR3 length: 15 amino acids. The ends were cut back, 3 bases at V and 0 bases at J, with 6 bases in the middle. Germline V lookup: CDR1 SNHLY, CDR2 FYNNEI. Expressed TCRB transcripts got sequenced, as all isolated RNA was reverse transcribed. Reads from naive, central memory and regulatory T cell samples averaged about 3.3 million. Profiling relied on immunoSEQ multiplex PCR, and the TCRdb table lists in-frame clones only, not all of them. The sample holds 130,000 or so clones, about a tenth seen once. CD45RO/CCR7/CD25/CD127/CD95/CD27 separated CD4+ naive, central memory, regulatory and stem cell-like memory cells by sorting.

The source is a woman in her thirties or forties in good health. Sequencing input: central memory CD4+ T cells from blood. The V call is TRBV2, the J call TRBJ2-6, with D unresolved. CDR3 residues: CASSDGSSGANVLTF. The CDR3 DNA reads TGTGCCAGCAGTGACGGTAGCTCTGGGGCCAACGTCCTGACTTTC.